A selection of T cell receptor beta chains follows, all from one sample in a study of shared clonotypes between healthy human individuals. TCRdb's copy holds only in-frame clones and misses some; the assay was immunoSEQ multiplex PCR. The repertoire holds a few million clones, with nearly 97% as singletons. The sequenced sample consisted of naive CD4+ T cells sorted from blood. These receptors originate from a man between 18 and 35 years old in good health. Both conserved end residues are part of each CDR3. D genes are given only for firm matches. The listing skips clone size in some rows; elsewhere it reads once, few, many or a size class.

NA	TRBV25-1	NA	TRBJ2-1	TGTGCCAGCAGTGAATTAGGGTTAGGGGCTTCTTACGATGAGCAGTTCTTC	CASSELGLGASYDEQFF
TRBD1	TRBV6-1	once	TRBJ2-2	TGTGCCAGCAGTGCGGGACAGGGTACCGGGGAGCTGTTTTTT	CASSAGQGTGELFF
NA	TRBV5-1	NA	TRBJ2-2	TGCGCCAGCAGCTTCGAAACAGGGTTGAACACCGGGGAGCTGTTTTTT	CASSFETGLNTGELFF
NA	TRBV5-1	NA	TRBJ1-1	TGCGCCAGCAGCTTCAGGATGAACACTGAAGCTTTCTTT	CASSFRMNTEAFF
NA	TRBV5-1	NA	TRBJ1-5	TGCGCCAGCAGCCTATCAGGACGGGGGGATCAGCCCCAGCATTTT	CASSLSGRGDQPQHF
NA	TRBV7-8	NA	TRBJ2-3	TGTGCCAGCAGCTTCCACCGCGCGGTAAGCACAGATACGCAGTATTTT	CASSFHRAVSTDTQYF
TRBD2	TRBV7-9	NA	TRBJ2-1	TGTGCCAGCGCACCGCAGGGTAGCGGGCGCCTTAGCTCCTACAATGAGCAGTTCTTC	CASAPQGSGRLSSYNEQFF
NA	TRBV9	once	TRBJ1-2	TGTGCCAGCAGCGTAGCGTGGAGGGTTGGCTACACCTTC	CASSVAWRVGYTF
NA	TRBV5-4	NA	TRBJ2-3	TGTGCCAGCAGCTTGGGCGGGGTTAGCACAGATACGCAGTATTTT	CASSLGGVSTDTQYF
NA	TRBV2	NA	TRBJ1-2	TGTGCCAGCAGTGACCCTCTCCCCACTAACTATGGCTACACCTTC	CASSDPLPTNYGYTF
TRBD2	TRBV5-1	NA	TRBJ2-5	TGCGCCAGCAGCGCGGGGGGGCTAGCGGGAGGAGAGACCCAGTACTTC	CASSAGGLAGGETQYF
NA	TRBV5-1	NA	TRBJ1-1	TGCGCCAGCAGATTTGGGCGGAACACTGAAGCTTTCTTT	CASRFGRNTEAFF
NA	TRBV6-1	NA	TRBJ2-3	TGTGCCAGCAGAGGGAGACAGTTCCGCACAGATACGCAGTATTTT	CASRGRQFRTDTQYF
NA	TRBV15	NA	TRBJ1-4	TGTGCCACCAGCAGAGATCCCAGCAAGAATGAAAAACTGTTTTTT	CATSRDPSKNEKLFF
NA	TRBV5-1	NA	TRBJ1-1	TGCGCCAGCAGCTCCCAGAGCGGGGGAATGGGGACTGAAGCTTTCTTT	CASSSQSGGMGTEAFF
NA	TRBV28	NA	TRBJ2-6	TGTGCCAGCAGTCCCGCAGGGAGTGGGGCCAACGTCCTGACTTTC	CASSPAGSGANVLTF
TRBD1	TRBV30	NA	TRBJ1-6	TGTGCCTGGAGTGTACAGGGGGGTAATTCACCCCTCCACTTT	CAWSVQGGNSPLHF
TRBD2	TRBV4-3	NA	TRBJ2-7	TGCGCCAGCAGCCAAGTAGCGGGAGGGCCCTACGAGCAGTACTTC	CASSQVAGGPYEQYF
NA	TRBV9	NA	TRBJ2-5	TGTGCCAGCAGCGTGAGCGGCGCCAACCAAGAGACCCAGTACTTC	CASSVSGANQETQYF
NA	TRBV9	NA	TRBJ1-4	TGTGCCAGCAGCGTGGGGGACTCCTTAACTAATGAAAAACTGTTTTTT	CASSVGDSLTNEKLFF
NA	TRBV10-2	NA	TRBJ1-2	TGCGCCAGCAGTGGGGCTCCTAAAGATGGAAGGTATGGCTACACCTTC	CASSGAPKDGRYGYTF
NA	TRBV11-2	NA	TRBJ2-3	TGTGCCAGCAGCCGGTTATCAGATACGCAGTATTTT	CASSRLSDTQYF
TRBD1	TRBV5-4	NA	TRBJ2-7	TGTGCCAGCAGTCGCTCGGGTAAGGGGGCCCACGAGCAGTACTTC	CASSRSGKGAHEQYF
NA	TRBV10-1	NA	TRBJ2-1	TGCGCCAGCAGTGGGTCCAACTACAATGAGCAGTTCTTC	CASSGSNYNEQFF
NA	TRBV29-1	NA	TRBJ1-2	TGCAGCGTTGGGGAATACTATGGCTACACCTTC	CSVGEYYGYTF
TRBD1	TRBV7-3	NA	TRBJ1-2	TGTGCCAGCAGCATTAAGAGCTCCGGGACAGGGGACAGCTACACCTTC	CASSIKSSGTGDSYTF
NA	TRBV5-1	NA	TRBJ2-7	TGCGCCAGCACCCTGGGCTACGAGCAGTACTTC	CASTLGYEQYF
TRBD2	TRBV18	NA	TRBJ2-1	TGTGCCAGCTCACTAGGGACTAGCGAGTACAATGAGCAGTTCTTC	CASSLGTSEYNEQFF
TRBD1	TRBV5-1	NA	TRBJ1-5	TGCGCCAGCAGCCCGACAGGGAATAGCAATCAGCCCCAGCATTTT	CASSPTGNSNQPQHF
NA	TRBV7-9	NA	TRBJ2-3	TGTGCTCAGCGGCAGGGGAACACAGATACGCAGTATTTT	CAQRQGNTDTQYF
NA	TRBV10-1	NA	TRBJ2-2	TGCGCCAGCAGTACTGACCACGGGGAGCTGTTTTTT	CASSTDHGELFF
NA	TRBV25-1	NA	TRBJ1-2	TGTGCCAGCAGTTCGCGGGGGGCTGGAGGCTACACCTTC	CASSSRGAGGYTF
NA	TRBV20-1	once	TRBJ2-3	TGCAGTGCTACCATCGCAGATACGCAGTATTTT	CSATIADTQYF
TRBD2	TRBV5-1	NA	TRBJ2-1	TGCGCCAGCAGCTCAAGTAGCGGGAGGGCGGACAATGAGCAGTTCTTC	CASSSSSGRADNEQFF
NA	TRBV9	NA	TRBJ2-7	TGTGCCAGCAGCCCCCAGAGTGGTTGGGAGCAGTACTTC	CASSPQSGWEQYF
TRBD2	TRBV5-1	NA	TRBJ2-3	TGCGCCAGCAGCGCGGGGGGGCACTCTAGCACAGATACGCAGTATTTT	CASSAGGHSSTDTQYF
NA	TRBV2	NA	TRBJ2-3	TGTGCCAGCAGTCTAGGAGGGACCCCAGATACGCAGTATTTT	CASSLGGTPDTQYF
TRBD2	TRBV6-5	NA	TRBJ2-1	TGTGCCAGCAAAGTAGCGGGAGGGCCCCCGTTCTTC	CASKVAGGPPFF
TRBD2	TRBV5-1	NA	TRBJ2-1	TGCGCCAGCAGCCCAAGGACTAGCGGGGGCCCGAGCTCCTACAATGAGCAGTTCTTC	CASSPRTSGGPSSYNEQFF
NA	TRBV2	NA	TRBJ2-4	TGTGCCAGCAGTTTCCGGGACGGCAAAAACATTCAGTACTTC	CASSFRDGKNIQYF
NA	TRBV30	NA	TRBJ2-7	TGTGCCTGGAGTCGTGGGCGGGGTTACGAGCAGTACTTC	CAWSRGRGYEQYF
TRBD1	TRBV2	NA	TRBJ2-7	TGTGCCAGCAGCTTAGCGACAGGGGTTGGCGGCGAGCAGTACTTC	CASSLATGVGGEQYF
NA	TRBV28	NA	TRBJ1-4	TGTGCCAGCAGTTTAGGATCGCAGGCTAGGGCTAATGAAAAACTGTTTTTT	CASSLGSQARANEKLFF
NA	TRBV6-1	NA	TRBJ1-1	TGTGCCAGCAGTGAAGGCTCGCTTGGACGGGGGGCTGAAGCTTTCTTT	CASSEGSLGRGAEAFF